Listed below are T cell receptor beta chains from one sample, sequenced in a study of blood T cell repertoires in COVID-19. TCRdb's table, derived via immunoSEQ multiplex PCR, lists solely in-frame clones and lacks some. The data contain some 400,000 clones, about 80% of them singletons. Source material: peripheral blood. The origin of the receptors is a human donor with acute or convalescent COVID-19. The donor label of this sample is uncertain. CDR3s include the opening cysteine and the closing phenylalanine or tryptophan. The D gene is left open where the match is weak. Clone sizes are given selectively: once, few, many, or a class where the clone is expanded.

CASSLPTRRMNTEAFF,TGTGCCAGCAGTTTACCGACAAGAAGAATGAACACTGAAGCTTTCTTT,TRBJ1-1,NA,TRBV28,NA
CASSSGTGGAGANVLTF,TGTGCCAGCAGCTCCGGGACAGGGGGCGCTGGGGCCAACGTCCTGACTTTC,TRBJ2-6,NA,TRBV7-9,TRBD1
CASSSARGTDTQYF,TGTGCCAGCAGCTCCGCTAGAGGCACAGATACGCAGTATTTT,TRBJ2-3,once,TRBV5-4,NA
CASIQGASNYGYTF,TGTGCCAGTATTCAGGGGGCTTCGAACTATGGCTACACCTTC,TRBJ1-2,once,TRBV6-5,TRBD1
CAIRGTVGTETQYF,TGTGCCATCAGGGGGACAGTAGGTACAGAGACCCAGTACTTC,TRBJ2-5,NA,TRBV10-3,TRBD1
CASSLAIGTANQPQHF,TGTGCCAGCAGCTTAGCGATTGGGACAGCTAATCAGCCCCAGCATTTT,TRBJ1-5,NA,TRBV7-9,TRBD1
CASSPQGSNTEAFF,TGTGCCAGCAGCCCACAGGGCTCGAACACTGAAGCTTTCTTT,TRBJ1-1,NA,TRBV2,NA
CATRNTGPSGEQYF,TGTGCCACCAGGAATACCGGGCCCAGCGGCGAGCAGTACTTC,TRBJ2-7,once,TRBV6-5,NA
CASSAGTGIFNEQFF,TGTGCCAGCAGCGCCGGGACAGGGATTTTCAATGAGCAGTTCTTC,TRBJ2-1,NA,TRBV7-9,TRBD1
CASSVTGDNSPLHF,TGTGCCAGTAGTGTCACAGGGGATAATTCACCCCTCCACTTT,TRBJ1-6,NA,TRBV19,TRBD1
CASSPRVPRYSNQPQHF,TGTGCCAGCAGCCCCCGGGTCCCTAGATATAGCAATCAGCCCCAGCATTTT,TRBJ1-5,NA,TRBV7-2,NA
CASSIWIGRQSNTHNYGYTF,TGTGCCAGTAGTATCTGGATTGGGCGACAGTCCAATACCCATAACTATGGCTACACCTTC,TRBJ1-2,once,TRBV19,NA
CASSLELAYNEQFF,TGTGCCAGCAGCTTAGAACTGGCCTACAATGAGCAGTTCTTC,TRBJ2-1,NA,TRBV7-8,NA
CASSLQLGDEKLFF,TGTGCCAGCAGCTTACAACTAGGTGATGAAAAACTGTTTTTT,TRBJ1-4,few,TRBV6-5,NA
CASSPSATSGNTIYF,TGTGCCAGCAGCCCTTCAGCGACTTCTGGAAACACCATATATTTT,TRBJ1-3,NA,TRBV7-9,NA
CASTPDIPYGYTF,TGTGCCAGCACTCCGGACATTCCCTATGGCTACACCTTC,TRBJ1-2,NA,TRBV6-1,NA
CASTLSHEQYF,TGTGCCAGCACCCTATCCCACGAGCAGTACTTC,TRBJ2-7,NA,TRBV5-4,NA
CASSATGMGYGYTF,TGTGCCAGCAGTGCTACAGGGATGGGCTATGGCTACACCTTC,TRBJ1-2,NA,TRBV27,NA
CASRPRGQGLNQPQHF,TGTGCCAGTAGACCCCGCGGACAGGGGCTAAATCAGCCCCAGCATTTT,TRBJ1-5,NA,TRBV19,TRBD1
CATSRDLAGEETQYF,TGTGCCACCAGCAGAGATCTAGCGGGAGAAGAGACCCAGTACTTC,TRBJ2-5,NA,TRBV15,TRBD2
CAWTGKSYEQYF,TGTGCCTGGACAGGCAAATCCTACGAGCAGTACTTC,TRBJ2-7,NA,TRBV30,NA
CASSLVQGPTEAFF,TGCGCCAGCAGCTTGGTACAGGGGCCCACTGAAGCTTTCTTT,TRBJ1-1,NA,TRBV5-1,TRBD1
CASRMDSPNTEAFF,TGCGCCAGCAGGATGGACAGCCCGAACACTGAAGCTTTCTTT,TRBJ1-1,NA,TRBV5-1,NA
CASRPTITGSYEQYF,TGCGCCAGCAGACCCACAATCACAGGTTCCTACGAGCAGTACTTC,TRBJ2-7,NA,TRBV5-1,NA
CAIRGQGNSGANVLTF,TGTGCCATCAGAGGACAGGGTAACTCTGGGGCCAACGTCCTGACTTTC,TRBJ2-6,NA,TRBV10-3,TRBD1
CASSIAGGGVTGELFF,TGTGCCAGCAGCATCGCGGGGGGTGGGGTCACCGGGGAGCTGTTTTTT,TRBJ2-2,once,TRBV7-6,TRBD2
CASSESTGNTEAFF,TGCGCCAGCAGTGAGTCGACGGGGAACACTGAAGCTTTCTTT,TRBJ1-1,NA,TRBV10-2,NA
CSVFRSHYGYTF,TGCAGCGTGTTTCGGTCCCACTATGGCTACACCTTC,TRBJ1-2,NA,TRBV29-1,NA
CASSLGGGRGGGYTF,TGCGCCAGCAGCTTGGGCGGGGGGCGCGGGGGTGGCTACACCTTC,TRBJ1-2,NA,TRBV5-1,NA
CASSEQGGYNSPLHF,TGTGCCAGCAGCGAGCAGGGAGGCTATAATTCACCCCTCCACTTT,TRBJ1-6,NA,TRBV9,NA
CASSLTGSSEQYF,TGTGCCAGCAGCCTGACAGGATCCAGCGAGCAGTACTTC,TRBJ2-7,many,TRBV14,NA
CASSAQYPGVPGTEAFF,TGTGCCAGCAGCGCCCAATACCCAGGGGTCCCGGGCACTGAAGCTTTCTTT,TRBJ1-1,NA,TRBV7-6,NA
CASSQRLAAYNEQFF,TGTGCCAGCAGCCAACGACTAGCGGCTTACAATGAGCAGTTCTTC,TRBJ2-1,NA,TRBV9,TRBD2
CASSLSGFRTFF,TGTGCCAGCAGCTTGTCAGGGTTTCGAACTTTCTTT,TRBJ1-1,NA,TRBV5-6,NA
CASSFGNTIYF,TGTGCCAGCAGTTTCGGGAACACCATATATTTT,TRBJ1-3,NA,TRBV12-3/TRBV12-4,NA
CASSVEGYGYTF,TGTGCCAGCAGTGTCGAGGGATATGGCTACACCTTC,TRBJ1-2,NA,TRBV28,NA
CASSIDRGQPQHF,TGTGCCAGTAGCATCGACAGGGGACAGCCCCAGCATTTT,TRBJ1-5,NA,TRBV19,TRBD1
CASSLASGSNTEAFF,TGTGCCAGCAGCTTAGCCTCGGGGTCGAACACTGAAGCTTTCTTT,TRBJ1-1,NA,TRBV7-8,NA
CASRTVLREQYF,TGTGCCAGCAGGACAGTTCTCCGCGAGCAGTACTTC,TRBJ2-7,NA,TRBV2,NA